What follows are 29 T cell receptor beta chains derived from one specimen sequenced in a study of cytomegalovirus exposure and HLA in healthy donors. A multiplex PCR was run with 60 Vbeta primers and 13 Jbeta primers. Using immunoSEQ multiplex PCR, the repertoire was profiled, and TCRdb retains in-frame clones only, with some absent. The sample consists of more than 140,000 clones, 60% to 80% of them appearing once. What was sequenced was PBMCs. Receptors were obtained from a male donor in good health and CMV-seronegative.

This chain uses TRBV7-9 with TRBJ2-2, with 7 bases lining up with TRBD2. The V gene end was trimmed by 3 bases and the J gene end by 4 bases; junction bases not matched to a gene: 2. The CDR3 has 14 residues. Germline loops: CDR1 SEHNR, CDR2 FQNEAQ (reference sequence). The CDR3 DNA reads TGTGCCAGCAGCTTGGGACTACCCACCGGGGAGCTGTTTTTT. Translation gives CASSLGLPTGELFF. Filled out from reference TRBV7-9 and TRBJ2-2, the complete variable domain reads DTGVSQNPRHKITKRGQNVTFRCDPISEHNRLYWYRQTLGQGPEFLTYFQNEAQLEKSRLLSDRFSAERPKGSFSTLEIQRTEQGDSAMYLCASSLGLPTGELFFGEGSRLTVL.

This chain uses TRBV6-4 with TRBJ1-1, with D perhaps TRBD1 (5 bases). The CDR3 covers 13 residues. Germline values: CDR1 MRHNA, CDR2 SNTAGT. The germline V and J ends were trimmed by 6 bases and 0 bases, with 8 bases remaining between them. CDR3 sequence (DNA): TGTGCCAGCAGCGTACAGGTGAACACTGAAGCTTTCTTT. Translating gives CASSVQVNTEAFF.

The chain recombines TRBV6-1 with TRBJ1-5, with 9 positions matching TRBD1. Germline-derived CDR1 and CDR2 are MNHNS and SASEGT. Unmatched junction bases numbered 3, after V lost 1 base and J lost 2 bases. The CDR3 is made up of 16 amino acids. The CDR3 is CASSEERTGGNQPQHF. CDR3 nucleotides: TGTGCCAGCAGTGAAGAGAGGACAGGGGGCAATCAGCCCCAGCATTTT.

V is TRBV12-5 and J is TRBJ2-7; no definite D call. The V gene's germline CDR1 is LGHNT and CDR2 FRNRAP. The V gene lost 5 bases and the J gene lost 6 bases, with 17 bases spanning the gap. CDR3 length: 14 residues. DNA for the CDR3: TGTGCTAGTGGTCCCGACCTTCAGCGAAGCGAGCAGTACTTC. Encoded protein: CASGPDLQRSEQYF.

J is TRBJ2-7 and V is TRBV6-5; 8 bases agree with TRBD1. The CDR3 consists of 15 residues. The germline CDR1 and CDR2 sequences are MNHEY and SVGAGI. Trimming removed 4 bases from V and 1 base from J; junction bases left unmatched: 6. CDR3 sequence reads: CASSWTGSDSYEQYF. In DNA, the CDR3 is TGTGCCAGCAGTTGGACAGGGTCGGATTCCTACGAGCAGTACTTC.

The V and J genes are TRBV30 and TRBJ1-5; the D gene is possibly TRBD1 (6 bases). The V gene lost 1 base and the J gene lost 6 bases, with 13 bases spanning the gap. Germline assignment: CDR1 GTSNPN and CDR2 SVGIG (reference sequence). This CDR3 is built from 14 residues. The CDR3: CAWSERTETQPQHF. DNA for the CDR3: TGTGCCTGGAGTGAAAGGACAGAAACTCAGCCCCAGCATTTT.

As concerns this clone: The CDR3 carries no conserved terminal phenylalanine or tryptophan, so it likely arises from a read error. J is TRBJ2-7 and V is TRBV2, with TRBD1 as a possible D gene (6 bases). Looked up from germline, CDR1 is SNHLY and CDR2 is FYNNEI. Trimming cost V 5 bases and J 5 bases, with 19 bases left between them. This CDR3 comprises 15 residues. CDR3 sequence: CASSREKQGPNEQYL. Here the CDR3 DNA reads TGTGCCAGCAGTCGAGAGAAACAGGGACCTAACGAGCAGTACCTC.

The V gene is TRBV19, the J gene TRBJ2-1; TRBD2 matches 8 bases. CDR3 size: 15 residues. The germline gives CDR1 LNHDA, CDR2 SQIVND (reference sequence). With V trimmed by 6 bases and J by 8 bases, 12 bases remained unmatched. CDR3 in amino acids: CASSPGGSFGDEQFF. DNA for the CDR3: TGTGCCAGTAGCCCGGGAGGGTCCTTCGGCGATGAGCAGTTCTTC.

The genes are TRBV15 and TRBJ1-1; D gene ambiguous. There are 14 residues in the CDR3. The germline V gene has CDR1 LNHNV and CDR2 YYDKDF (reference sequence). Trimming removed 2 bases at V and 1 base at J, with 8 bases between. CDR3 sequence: CATSRIQPNTEAFF. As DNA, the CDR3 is TGTGCCACCAGCAGAATACAACCGAACACTGAAGCTTTCTTT.

The CDR3 DNA follows: TGTGCCAGCAGAATGACAGGAGGCCCCGGGGAGCTGTTTTTT. The encoded protein is CASRMTGGPGELFF. The genes are TRBV7-6 and TRBJ2-2, with D perhaps matching TRBD1 (6 bases). Germline-derived CDR1 and CDR2 are SGHVS and FNYEAQ. V lost 6 bases, J lost 6 bases, and 14 bases lay in between. The CDR3 has 14 amino acids.

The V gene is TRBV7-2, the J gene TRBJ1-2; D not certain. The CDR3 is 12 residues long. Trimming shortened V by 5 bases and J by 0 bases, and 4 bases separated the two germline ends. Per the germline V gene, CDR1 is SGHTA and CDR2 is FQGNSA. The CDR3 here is CASSPANYGYTF. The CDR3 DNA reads TGTGCCAGCAGCCCGGCTAACTATGGCTACACCTTC.

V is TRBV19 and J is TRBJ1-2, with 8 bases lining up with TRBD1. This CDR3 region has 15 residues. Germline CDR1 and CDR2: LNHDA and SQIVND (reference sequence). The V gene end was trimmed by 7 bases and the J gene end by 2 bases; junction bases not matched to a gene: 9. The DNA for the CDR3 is TGTGCCAGTACCCTAAGGACAGGGCGAAACTATGGCTACACCTTC. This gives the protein CASTLRTGRNYGYTF.

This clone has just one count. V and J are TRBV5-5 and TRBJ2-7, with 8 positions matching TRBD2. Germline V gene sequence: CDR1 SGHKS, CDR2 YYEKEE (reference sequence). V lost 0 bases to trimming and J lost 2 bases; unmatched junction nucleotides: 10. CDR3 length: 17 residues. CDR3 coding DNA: TGTGCCAGCAGCTTGGCGCTATCGGGGGGGACCACCTACGAGCAGTACTTC. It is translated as CASSLALSGGTTYEQYF.

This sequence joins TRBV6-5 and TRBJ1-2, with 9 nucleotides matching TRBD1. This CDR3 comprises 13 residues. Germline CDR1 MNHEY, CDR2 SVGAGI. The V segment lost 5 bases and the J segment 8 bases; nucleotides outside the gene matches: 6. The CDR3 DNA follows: TGTGCCAGCAGTAATGACAGGGGGAGCGGCTACACCTTC. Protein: CASSNDRGSGYTF.

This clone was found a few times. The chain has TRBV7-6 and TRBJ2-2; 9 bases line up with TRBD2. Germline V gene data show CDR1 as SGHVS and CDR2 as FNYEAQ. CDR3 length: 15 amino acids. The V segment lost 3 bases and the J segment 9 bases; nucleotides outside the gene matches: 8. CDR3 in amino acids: CASSFSSGTIRELFF. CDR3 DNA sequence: TGTGCCAGCAGCTTCTCTAGCGGGACTATCCGGGAGCTGTTTTTT.

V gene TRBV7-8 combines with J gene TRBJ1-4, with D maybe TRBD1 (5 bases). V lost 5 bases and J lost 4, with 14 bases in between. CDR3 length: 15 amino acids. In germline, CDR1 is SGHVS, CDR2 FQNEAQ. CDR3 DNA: TGTGCCAGCAGCATGCCGGCGGGGGGTAATGAAAAACTGTTTTTT. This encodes CASSMPAGGNEKLFF.

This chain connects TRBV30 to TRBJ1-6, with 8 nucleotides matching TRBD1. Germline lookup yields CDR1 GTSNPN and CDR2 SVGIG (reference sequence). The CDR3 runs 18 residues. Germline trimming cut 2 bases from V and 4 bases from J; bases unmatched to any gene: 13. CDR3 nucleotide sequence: TGTGCCTGGAGTACCAGTCGGACAGGGCCTAATTATAATTCACCCCTCCACTTT. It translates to CAWSTSRTGPNYNSPLHF.

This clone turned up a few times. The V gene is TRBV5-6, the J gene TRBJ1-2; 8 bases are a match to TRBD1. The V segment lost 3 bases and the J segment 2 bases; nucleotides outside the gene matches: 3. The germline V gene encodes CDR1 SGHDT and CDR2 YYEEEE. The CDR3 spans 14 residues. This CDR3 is CASSYRGLNYGYTF. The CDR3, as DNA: TGTGCCAGCAGCTACAGGGGGTTAAACTATGGCTACACCTTC.

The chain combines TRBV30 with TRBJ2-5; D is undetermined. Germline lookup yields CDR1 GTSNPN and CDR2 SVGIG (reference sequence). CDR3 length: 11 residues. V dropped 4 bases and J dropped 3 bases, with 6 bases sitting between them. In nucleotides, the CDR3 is TGTGCCTGGAACACAGAAGAGACCCAGTACTTC. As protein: CAWNTEETQYF.

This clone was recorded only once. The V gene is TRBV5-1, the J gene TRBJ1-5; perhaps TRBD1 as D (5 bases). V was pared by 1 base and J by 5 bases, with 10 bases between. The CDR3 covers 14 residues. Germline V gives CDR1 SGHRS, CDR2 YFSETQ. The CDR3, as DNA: TGCGCCAGCAGCTTGCTGGGGGAGGATCAGCCCCAGCATTTT. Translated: CASSLLGEDQPQHF.

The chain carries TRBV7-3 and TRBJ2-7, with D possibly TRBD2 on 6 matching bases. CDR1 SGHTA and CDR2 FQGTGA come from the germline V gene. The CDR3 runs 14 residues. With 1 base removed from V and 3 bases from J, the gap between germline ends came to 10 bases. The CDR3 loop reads CASSLRRRGYEQYF. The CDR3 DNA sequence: TGTGCCAGCAGCTTAAGACGGCGGGGCTACGAGCAGTACTTC.

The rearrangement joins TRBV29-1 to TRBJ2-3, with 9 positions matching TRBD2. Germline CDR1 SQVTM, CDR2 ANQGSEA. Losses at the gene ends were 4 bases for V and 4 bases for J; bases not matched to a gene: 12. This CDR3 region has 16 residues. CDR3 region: CSVVGRAGGGADTQYF. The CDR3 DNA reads TGCAGCGTTGTAGGGAGAGCGGGAGGTGGGGCAGATACGCAGTATTTT.

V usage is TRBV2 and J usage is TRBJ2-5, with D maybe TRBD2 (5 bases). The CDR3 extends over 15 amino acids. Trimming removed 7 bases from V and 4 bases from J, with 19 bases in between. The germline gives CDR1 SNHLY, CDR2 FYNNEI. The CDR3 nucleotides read TGTGCCAGCACCACCCGAGCGGACCCCCGAGAGACCCAGTACTTC. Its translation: CASTTRADPRETQYF.

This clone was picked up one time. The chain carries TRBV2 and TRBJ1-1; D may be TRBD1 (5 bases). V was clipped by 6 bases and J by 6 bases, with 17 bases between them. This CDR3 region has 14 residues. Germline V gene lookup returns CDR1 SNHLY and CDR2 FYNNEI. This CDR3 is CASRPNRGSAEAFF. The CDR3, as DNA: TGTGCCAGCAGGCCAAATCGGGGGTCGGCTGAAGCTTTCTTT.

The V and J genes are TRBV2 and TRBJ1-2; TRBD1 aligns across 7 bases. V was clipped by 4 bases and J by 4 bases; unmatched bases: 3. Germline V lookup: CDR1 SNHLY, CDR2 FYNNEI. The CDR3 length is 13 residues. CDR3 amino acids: CASSVNRGYGYTF. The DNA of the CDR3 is TGTGCCAGCAGTGTGAACAGGGGCTATGGCTACACCTTC. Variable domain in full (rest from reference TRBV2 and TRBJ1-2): EPEVTQTPSHQVTQMGQEVILRCVPISNHLYFYWYRQILGQKVEFLVSFYNNEISEKSEIFDDQFSVERPDGSNFTLKIRSTKLEDSAMYFCASSVNRGYGYTFGSGTRLTVV.

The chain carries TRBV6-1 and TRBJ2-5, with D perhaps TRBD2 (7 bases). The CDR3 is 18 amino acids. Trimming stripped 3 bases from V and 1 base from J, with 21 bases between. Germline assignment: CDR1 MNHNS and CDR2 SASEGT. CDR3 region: CASSEDIMVAGAQETQYF. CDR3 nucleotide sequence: TGTGCCAGCAGTGAGGATATAATGGTGGCGGGGGCCCAAGAGACCCAGTACTTC.

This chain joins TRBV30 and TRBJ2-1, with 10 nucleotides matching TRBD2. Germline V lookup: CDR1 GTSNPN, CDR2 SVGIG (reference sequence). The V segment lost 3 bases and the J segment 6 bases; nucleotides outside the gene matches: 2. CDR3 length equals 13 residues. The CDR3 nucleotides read TGTGCCTGGAGGCCTAGCGGGGGCAATGAGCAGTTCTTC. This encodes CAWRPSGGNEQFF.

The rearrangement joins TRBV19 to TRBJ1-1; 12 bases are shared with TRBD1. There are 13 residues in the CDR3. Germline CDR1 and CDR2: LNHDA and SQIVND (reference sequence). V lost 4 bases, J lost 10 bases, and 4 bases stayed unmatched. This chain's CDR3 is CASSTGQGARAFF. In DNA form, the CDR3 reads TGTGCCAGTAGTACGGGACAGGGGGCGAGAGCTTTCTTT.

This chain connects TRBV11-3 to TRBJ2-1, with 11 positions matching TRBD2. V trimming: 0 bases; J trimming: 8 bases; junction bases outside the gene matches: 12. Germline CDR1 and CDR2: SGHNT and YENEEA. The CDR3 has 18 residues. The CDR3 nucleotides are TGTGCCAGCAGCTTAGAGTTGCTAGCGGGGGGCTTAAACGATGAGCAGTTCTTC. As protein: CASSLELLAGGLNDEQFF.